This T cell receptor (beta chain) originates from a study of control samples from healthy donors and cancer patients. The table came from immunoSEQ multiplex PCR; TCRdb's copy has only in-frame clones and leaves some out. The sample holds about 57,000 clones, around 93% seen once. V gave up 4 bases and J gave up 4 bases; unmatched junction bases: 7. In germline, CDR1 is KGHDR, CDR2 SFDVKD. This CDR3 is 15 amino acids long. The chain has TRBV24-1 and TRBJ2-7; 9 bases match TRBD2. The source of this sequence is a man under 40 with colorectal cancer. Sequencing was carried out using PBMCs. The DNA for the CDR3 is TGTGCCACCAGTGACCCAGCGGGGGGACAATACGAGCAGTACGTC. Residues: CATSDPAGGQYEQYV.